This T cell receptor (beta chain) derives from a study of blood T cell repertoires in COVID-19. The table came from immunoSEQ multiplex PCR; TCRdb's copy has only in-frame clones and leaves some out. In the table there are 150,000 to 200,000 clones, 87% of which are singletons. The germline V gene has CDR1 SGDLS and CDR2 YYNGEE. CDR3 length: 13 residues. V gave up 0 bases and J gave up 7 bases, with 10 bases separating them. The clonotype comes from a woman in her 70s with COVID-19, enrolled during active disease. The chain carries TRBV9 and TRBJ1-2; D unresolved. Sequenced input: peripheral blood. CDR3 in amino acids: CASSVVTGGGYTF. The CDR3 DNA follows: TGTGCCAGCAGCGTAGTGACGGGAGGTGGCTACACCTTC.